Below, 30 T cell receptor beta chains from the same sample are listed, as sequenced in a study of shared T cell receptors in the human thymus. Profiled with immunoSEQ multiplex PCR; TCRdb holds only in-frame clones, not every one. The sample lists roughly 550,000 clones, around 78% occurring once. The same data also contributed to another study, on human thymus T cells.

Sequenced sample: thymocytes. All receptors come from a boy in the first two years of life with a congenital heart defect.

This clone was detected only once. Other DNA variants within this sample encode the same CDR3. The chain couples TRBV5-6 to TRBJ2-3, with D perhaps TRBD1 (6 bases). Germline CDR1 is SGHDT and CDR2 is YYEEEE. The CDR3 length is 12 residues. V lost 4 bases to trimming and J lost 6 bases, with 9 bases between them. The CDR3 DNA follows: TGTGCCAGCAGCCTGCAGGGGGATACGCAGTATTTT. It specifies CASSLQGDTQYF.

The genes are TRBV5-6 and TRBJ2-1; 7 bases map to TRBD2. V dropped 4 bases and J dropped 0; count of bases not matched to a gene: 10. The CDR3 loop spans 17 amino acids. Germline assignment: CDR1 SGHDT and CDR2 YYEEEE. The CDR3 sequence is CASSLPVAGASYNEQFF. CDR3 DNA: TGTGCCAGCAGCCTACCGGTGGCGGGAGCCTCCTACAATGAGCAGTTCTTC.

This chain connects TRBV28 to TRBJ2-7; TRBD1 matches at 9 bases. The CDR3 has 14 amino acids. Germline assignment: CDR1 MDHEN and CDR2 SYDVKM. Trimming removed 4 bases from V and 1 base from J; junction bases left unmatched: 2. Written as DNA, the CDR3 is TGTGCCAGCAGTTCGGGGACAGGGTCCTACGAGCAGTACTTC. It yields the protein CASSSGTGSYEQYF. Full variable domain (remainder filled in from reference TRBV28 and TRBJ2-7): DVKVTQSSRYLVKRTGEKVFLECVQDMDHENMFWYRQDPGLGLRLIYFSYDVKMKEKGDIPEGYSVSREKKERFSLILESASTNQTSMYLCASSSGTGSYEQYFGPGTRLTVT.

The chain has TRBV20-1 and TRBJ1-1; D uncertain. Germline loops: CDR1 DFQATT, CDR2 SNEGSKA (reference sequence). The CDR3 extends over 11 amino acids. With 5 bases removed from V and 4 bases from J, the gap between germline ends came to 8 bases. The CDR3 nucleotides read TGCAGTGCTCCTAAGAGCACTGAAGCTTTCTTT. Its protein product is CSAPKSTEAFF.

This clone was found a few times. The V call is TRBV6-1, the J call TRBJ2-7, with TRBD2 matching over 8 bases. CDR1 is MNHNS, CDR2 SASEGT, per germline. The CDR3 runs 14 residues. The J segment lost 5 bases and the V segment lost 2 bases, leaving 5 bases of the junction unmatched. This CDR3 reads CASSEMGLEDEQYF. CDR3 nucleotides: TGTGCCAGCAGTGAAATGGGACTAGAGGACGAGCAGTACTTC.

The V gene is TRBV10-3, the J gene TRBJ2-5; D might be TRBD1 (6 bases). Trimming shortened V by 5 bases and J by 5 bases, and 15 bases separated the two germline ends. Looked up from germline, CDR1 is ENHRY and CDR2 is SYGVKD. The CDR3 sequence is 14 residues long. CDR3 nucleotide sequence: TGTGCCATCAGTTTGGGCAGGGGTGGGGAGACCCAGTACTTC. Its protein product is CAISLGRGGETQYF.

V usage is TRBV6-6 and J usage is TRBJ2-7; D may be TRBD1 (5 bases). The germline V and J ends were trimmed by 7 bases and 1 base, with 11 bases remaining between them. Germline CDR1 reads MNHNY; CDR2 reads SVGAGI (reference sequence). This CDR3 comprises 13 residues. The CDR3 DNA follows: TGTGCCAGCACCGACAGAGAGTCCTACGAGCAGTACTTC. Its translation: CASTDRESYEQYF.

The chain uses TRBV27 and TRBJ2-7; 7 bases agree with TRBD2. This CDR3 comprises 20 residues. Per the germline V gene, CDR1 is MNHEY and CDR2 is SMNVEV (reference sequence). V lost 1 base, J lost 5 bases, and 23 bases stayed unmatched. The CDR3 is CASSLLFKGGLAVGTHEQYF. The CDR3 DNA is TGTGCCAGCAGTTTATTGTTTAAGGGAGGCCTAGCGGTTGGGACCCACGAGCAGTACTTC.

CDR3 in DNA: TGCAGCGCTGTAACAGGGACCTACGAGCAGTACTTC. The encoded protein is CSAVTGTYEQYF. The V and J genes are TRBV29-1 and TRBJ2-7; D perhaps matches TRBD1 (6 bases). Trimming stripped 7 bases from V and 2 bases from J, with 12 bases between. The CDR3 runs to 12 residues. Germline V gene lookup returns CDR1 SQVTM and CDR2 ANQGSEA.

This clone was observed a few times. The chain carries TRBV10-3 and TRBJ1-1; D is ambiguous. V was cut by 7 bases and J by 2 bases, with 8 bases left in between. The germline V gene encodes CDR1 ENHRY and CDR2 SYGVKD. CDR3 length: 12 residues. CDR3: CAITGFNTEAFF. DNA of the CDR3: TGTGCCATCACGGGATTTAACACTGAAGCTTTCTTT.

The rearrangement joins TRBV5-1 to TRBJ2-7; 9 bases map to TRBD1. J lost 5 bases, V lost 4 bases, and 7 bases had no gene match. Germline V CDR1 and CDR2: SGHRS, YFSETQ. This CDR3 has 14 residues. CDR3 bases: TGCGCCAGCAGCCTGACACAGGGGGCTCACGAGCAGTACTTC. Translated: CASSLTQGAHEQYF.

CDR3: CASTRTRNSTDTQYF. The CDR3 DNA is TGTGCCAGCACCCGAACCAGAAACAGCACAGATACGCAGTATTTT. V and J are TRBV27 and TRBJ2-3; D call uncertain. The V gene's germline CDR1 is MNHEY and CDR2 SMNVEV (reference sequence). CDR3 length equals 15 residues. Trimming took 7 bases from V and 0 from J, leaving 14 bases between them.

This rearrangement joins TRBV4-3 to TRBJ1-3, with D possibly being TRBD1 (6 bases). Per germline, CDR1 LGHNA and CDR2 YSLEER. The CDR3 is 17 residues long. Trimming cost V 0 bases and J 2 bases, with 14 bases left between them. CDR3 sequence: CASSQETHRQAGNTIYF. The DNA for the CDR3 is TGCGCCAGCAGCCAAGAGACACATCGACAGGCTGGAAACACCATATATTTT.

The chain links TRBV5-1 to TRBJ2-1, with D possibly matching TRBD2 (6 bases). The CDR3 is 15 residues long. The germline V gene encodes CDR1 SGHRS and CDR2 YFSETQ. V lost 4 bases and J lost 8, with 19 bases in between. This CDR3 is CASSQQGLPDDEQFF. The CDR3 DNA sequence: TGCGCCAGCAGCCAGCAGGGACTCCCCGACGATGAGCAGTTCTTC.

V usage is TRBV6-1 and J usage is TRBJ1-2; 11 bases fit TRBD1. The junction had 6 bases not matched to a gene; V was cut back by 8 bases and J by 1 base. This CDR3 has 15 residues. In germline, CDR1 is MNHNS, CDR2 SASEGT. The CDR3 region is CASWDRGVGNYGYTF. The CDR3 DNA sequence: TGTGCCAGCTGGGACAGGGGGGTCGGTAACTATGGCTACACCTTC.

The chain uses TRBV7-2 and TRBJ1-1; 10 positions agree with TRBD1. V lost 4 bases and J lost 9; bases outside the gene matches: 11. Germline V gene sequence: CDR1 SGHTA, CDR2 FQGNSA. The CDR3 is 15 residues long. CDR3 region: CASSSSRDRGTQAFF. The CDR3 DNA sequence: TGTGCCAGCAGCTCGTCCCGGGACAGGGGAACCCAAGCTTTCTTT.

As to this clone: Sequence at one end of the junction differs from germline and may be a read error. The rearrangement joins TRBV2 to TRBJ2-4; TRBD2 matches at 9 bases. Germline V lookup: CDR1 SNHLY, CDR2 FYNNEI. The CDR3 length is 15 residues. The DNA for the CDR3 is TGTGCCAGCAGAGAAGCGGGAGGAGTCAAAAACATTCAGTACTTC. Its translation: CASREAGGVKNIQYF.

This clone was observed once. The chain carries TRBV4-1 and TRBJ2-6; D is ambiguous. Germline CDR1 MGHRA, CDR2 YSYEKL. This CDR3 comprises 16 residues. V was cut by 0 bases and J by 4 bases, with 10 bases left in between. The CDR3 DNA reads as TGCGCCAGCAGCCAAGATACGCGATCCGGGGCCAACGTCCTGACTTTC. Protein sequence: CASSQDTRSGANVLTF.

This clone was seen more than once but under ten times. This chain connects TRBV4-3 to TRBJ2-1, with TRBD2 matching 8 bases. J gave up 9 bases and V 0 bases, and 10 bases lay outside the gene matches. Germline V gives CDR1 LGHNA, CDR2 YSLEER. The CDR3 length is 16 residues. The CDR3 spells CASSQEESGRWGEQFF. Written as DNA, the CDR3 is TGCGCCAGCAGCCAAGAAGAGAGCGGGAGATGGGGTGAGCAGTTCTTC.

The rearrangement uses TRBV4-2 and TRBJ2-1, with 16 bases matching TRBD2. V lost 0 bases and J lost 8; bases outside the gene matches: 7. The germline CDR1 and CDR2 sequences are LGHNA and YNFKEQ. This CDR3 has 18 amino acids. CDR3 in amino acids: CASSQDSEGLAGGHEQFF. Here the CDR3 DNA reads TGTGCCAGCAGCCAAGACTCAGAGGGACTAGCGGGAGGGCATGAGCAGTTCTTC.

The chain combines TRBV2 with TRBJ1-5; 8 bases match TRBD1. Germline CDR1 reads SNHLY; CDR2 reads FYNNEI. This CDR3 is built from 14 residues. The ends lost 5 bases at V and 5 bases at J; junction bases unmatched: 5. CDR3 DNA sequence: TGTGCCAGCAGTCCAGGGGGCACCGATCAGCCCCAGCATTTT. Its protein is CASSPGGTDQPQHF.

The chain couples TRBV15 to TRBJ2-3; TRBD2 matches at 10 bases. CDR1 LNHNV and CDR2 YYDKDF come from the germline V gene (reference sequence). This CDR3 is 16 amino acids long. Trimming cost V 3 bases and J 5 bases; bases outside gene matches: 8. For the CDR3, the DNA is TGTGCCACCAGCAGCCTAGCGGGAGCTAAGGGAGATACGCAGTATTTT. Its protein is CATSSLAGAKGDTQYF.

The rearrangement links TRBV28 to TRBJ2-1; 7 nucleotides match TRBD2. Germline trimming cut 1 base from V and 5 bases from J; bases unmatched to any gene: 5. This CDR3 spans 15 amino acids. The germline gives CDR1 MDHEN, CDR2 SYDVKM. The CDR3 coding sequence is TGTGCCAGCAGTTTATACGGGAGGAAGAACAATGAGCAGTTCTTC. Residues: CASSLYGRKNNEQFF. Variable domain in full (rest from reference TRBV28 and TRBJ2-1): DVKVTQSSRYLVKRTGEKVFLECVQDMDHENMFWYRQDPGLGLRLIYFSYDVKMKEKGDIPEGYSVSREKKERFSLILESASTNQTSMYLCASSLYGRKNNEQFFGPGTRLTVL.

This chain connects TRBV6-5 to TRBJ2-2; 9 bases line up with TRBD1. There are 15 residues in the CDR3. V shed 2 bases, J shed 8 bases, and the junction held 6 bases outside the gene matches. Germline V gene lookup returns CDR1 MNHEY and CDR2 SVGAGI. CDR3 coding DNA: TGTGCCAGCAGTTACCGGGGACAGGGAGAGGGGGAGCTGTTTTTT. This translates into CASSYRGQGEGELFF.

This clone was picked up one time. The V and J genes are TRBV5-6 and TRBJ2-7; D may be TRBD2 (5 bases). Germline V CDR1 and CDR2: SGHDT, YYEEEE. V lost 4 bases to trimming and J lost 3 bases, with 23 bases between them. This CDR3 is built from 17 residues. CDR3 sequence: CASSRQPASRLDYEQYF. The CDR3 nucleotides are TGTGCCAGCAGCAGGCAGCCGGCTAGCCGGTTGGACTACGAGCAGTACTTC.

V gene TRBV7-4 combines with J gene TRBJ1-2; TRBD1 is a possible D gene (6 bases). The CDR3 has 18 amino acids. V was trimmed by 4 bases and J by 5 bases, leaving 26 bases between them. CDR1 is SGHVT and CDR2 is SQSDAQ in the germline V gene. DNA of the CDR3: TGTGCCAGCAGCTCCCCCCTAAACGACAGGCAGTTAGAATATGGCTACACCTTC. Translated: CASSSPLNDRQLEYGYTF.

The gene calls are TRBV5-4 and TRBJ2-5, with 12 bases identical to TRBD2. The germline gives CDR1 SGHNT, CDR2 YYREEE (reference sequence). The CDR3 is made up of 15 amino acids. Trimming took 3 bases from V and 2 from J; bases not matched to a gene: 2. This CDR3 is CASSSGLAGQETQYF. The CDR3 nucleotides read TGTGCCAGCAGCTCTGGACTAGCGGGACAAGAGACCCAGTACTTC.

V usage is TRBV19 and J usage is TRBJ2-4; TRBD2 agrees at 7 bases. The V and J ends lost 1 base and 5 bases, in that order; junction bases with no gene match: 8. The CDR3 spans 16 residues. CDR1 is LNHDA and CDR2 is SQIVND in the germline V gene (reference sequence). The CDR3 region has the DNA TGTGCCAGTAGTATAGTTTGGACTAGGTACGAAAACATTCAGTACTTC. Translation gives CASSIVWTRYENIQYF. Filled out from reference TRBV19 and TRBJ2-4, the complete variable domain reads DGGITQSPKYLFRKEGQNVTLSCEQNLNHDAMYWYRQDPGQGLRLIYYSQIVNDFQKGDIAEGYSVSREKKESFPLTVTSAQKNPTAFYLCASSIVWTRYENIQYFGAGTRLSVL.

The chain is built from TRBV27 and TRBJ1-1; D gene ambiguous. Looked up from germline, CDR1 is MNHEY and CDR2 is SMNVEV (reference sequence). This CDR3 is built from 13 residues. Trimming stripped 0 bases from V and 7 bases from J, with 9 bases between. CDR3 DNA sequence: TGTGCCAGCAGTTTATCACAGCAGGTTGAAGCTTTCTTT. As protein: CASSLSQQVEAFF.

Here the CDR3 reads CASSPGTGGGEKLFF. The CDR3 bases are TGTGCCAGCTCACCTGGGACAGGGGGCGGTGAAAAACTGTTTTTT. The chain has TRBV18 and TRBJ1-4, with 12 bases matching TRBD1. V lost 3 bases and J lost 7; bases outside the gene matches: 3. Looked up from germline, CDR1 is KGHSH and CDR2 is LQKENI. The CDR3 contains 15 residues.